This T cell receptor (beta chain) is drawn from a study of shared clonotypes between healthy human individuals. The length of the CDR3 is 17 residues. Germline lookup yields CDR1 SGHAT and CDR2 FQNNGV. With 0 bases removed from V and 4 bases from J, the gap between germline ends came to 18 bases. Assay execution proceeded at the deep level. The method was immunoSEQ multiplex PCR; TCRdb's version includes in-frame clones alone and lacks a portion of them. The table includes 110,000 or so clones, 68% detected once. The source material was memory CD8+ T cells sorted from blood. The subset was: CD45RO+ cells pooled with CCR7-negative TemRA cells. The TCR comes from a woman in her twenties or thirties in good health. The chain employs TRBV11-2 and TRBJ2-5, with D possibly matching TRBD1 (5 bases). CDR3 coding DNA: TGTGCCAGCAGCTTAGATCATCGCCAGGGCCCAGGAGAGACCCAGTACTTC. As protein: CASSLDHRQGPGETQYF.